The entry that follows covers one T cell receptor beta chain sequence. Original methodology: By means of reference gene primer amplification, nucleated cell counts were estimated. Profiling relied on immunoSEQ multiplex PCR, and the TCRdb table lists in-frame clones only, not all of them. The V and J calls and clone size come from that table; D and trimming were worked out from the DNA. This sample has around 110,000 clones, with 65% to 85% found just once. This record belongs to a study of blood T cell repertoires in COVID-19. Whole-study context: Acute and convalescent COVID-19 specimens originated in the United States, Italy and Spain. Nucleic acid was either cDNA or gDNA, and it came from T cells, B-cell-depleted T cells, or PBMCs.

The germline V and J ends were trimmed by 0 bases and 4 bases, with 10 bases remaining between them. The germline gives CDR1 SGDLS, CDR2 YYNGEE. CDR3 length: 14 amino acids. The chain is built from TRBV9 and TRBJ1-2, with D uncertain. The receptor was isolated from a woman in her 70s with acute or convalescent COVID-19. The specimen was peripheral blood. The CDR3 reads CASSVDEYIYGYTF. DNA for the CDR3: TGTGCCAGCAGCGTAGATGAGTATATCTATGGCTACACCTTC.